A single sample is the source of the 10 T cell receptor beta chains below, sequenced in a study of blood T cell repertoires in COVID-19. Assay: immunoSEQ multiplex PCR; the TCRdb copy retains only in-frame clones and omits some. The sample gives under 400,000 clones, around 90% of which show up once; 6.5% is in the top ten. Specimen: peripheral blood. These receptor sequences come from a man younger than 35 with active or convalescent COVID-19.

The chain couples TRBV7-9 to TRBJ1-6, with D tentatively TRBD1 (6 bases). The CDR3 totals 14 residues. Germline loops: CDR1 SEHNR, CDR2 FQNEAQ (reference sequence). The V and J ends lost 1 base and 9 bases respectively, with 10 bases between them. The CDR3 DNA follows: TGTGCCAGCAGCTTAGACAGGGTACGTTCACCCCTCCACTTT. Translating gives CASSLDRVRSPLHF.

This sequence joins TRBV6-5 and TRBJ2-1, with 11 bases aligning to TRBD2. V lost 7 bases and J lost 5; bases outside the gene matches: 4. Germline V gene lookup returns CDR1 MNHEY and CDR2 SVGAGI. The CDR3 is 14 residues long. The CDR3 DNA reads TGTGCCAGCACTGTACTAGCGGGGGACAATGAGCAGTTCTTC. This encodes CASTVLAGDNEQFF.

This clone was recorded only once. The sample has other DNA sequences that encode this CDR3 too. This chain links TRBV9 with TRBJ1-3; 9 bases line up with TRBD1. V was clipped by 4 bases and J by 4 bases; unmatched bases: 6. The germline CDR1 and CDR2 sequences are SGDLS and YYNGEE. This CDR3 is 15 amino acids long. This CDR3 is CASSPRTGAGNTIYF. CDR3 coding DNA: TGTGCCAGCAGCCCCCGGACAGGGGCAGGAAACACCATATATTTT.

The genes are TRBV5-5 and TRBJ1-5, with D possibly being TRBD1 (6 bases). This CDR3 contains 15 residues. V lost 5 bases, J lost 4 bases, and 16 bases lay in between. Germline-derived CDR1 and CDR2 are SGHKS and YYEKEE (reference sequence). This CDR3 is CASSSVGGGNQPQHF. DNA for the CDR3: TGTGCCAGCAGTTCGGTTGGGGGCGGTAATCAGCCCCAGCATTTT.

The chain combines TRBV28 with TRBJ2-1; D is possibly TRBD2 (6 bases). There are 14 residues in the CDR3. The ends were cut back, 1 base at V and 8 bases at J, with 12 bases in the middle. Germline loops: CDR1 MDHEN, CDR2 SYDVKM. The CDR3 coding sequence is TGTGCCAGCAGTTTATTGGGACTGGGGCATGAGCAGTTCTTC. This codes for CASSLLGLGHEQFF.

The CDR3 bases are TGTGCCAGCAGTTTTTCTTGGGGGACAGGGGCCTACGAGCAGTACTTC. This encodes CASSFSWGTGAYEQYF. The rearrangement uses TRBV28 and TRBJ2-7; 10 positions agree with TRBD1. Losses at the gene ends were 3 bases for V and 2 bases for J; bases not matched to a gene: 7. CDR3 size: 16 residues. From germline, CDR1 is MDHEN and CDR2 SYDVKM. Full variable domain (remainder filled in from reference TRBV28 and TRBJ2-7): DVKVTQSSRYLVKRTGEKVFLECVQDMDHENMFWYRQDPGLGLRLIYFSYDVKMKEKGDIPEGYSVSREKKERFSLILESASTNQTSMYLCASSFSWGTGAYEQYFGPGTRLTVT.

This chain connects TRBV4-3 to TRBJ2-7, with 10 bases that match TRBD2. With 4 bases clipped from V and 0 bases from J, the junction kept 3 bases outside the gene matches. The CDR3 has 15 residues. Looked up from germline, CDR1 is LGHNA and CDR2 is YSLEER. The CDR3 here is CASSPTSGASYEQYF. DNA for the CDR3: TGCGCCAGCAGCCCTACTAGCGGGGCCTCCTACGAGCAGTACTTC.

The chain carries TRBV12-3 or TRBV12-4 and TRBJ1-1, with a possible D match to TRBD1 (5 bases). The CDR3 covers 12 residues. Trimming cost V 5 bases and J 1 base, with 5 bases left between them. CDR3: CASSDRNTEAFF. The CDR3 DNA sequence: TGTGCCAGCAGTGACAGGAACACTGAAGCTTTCTTT.

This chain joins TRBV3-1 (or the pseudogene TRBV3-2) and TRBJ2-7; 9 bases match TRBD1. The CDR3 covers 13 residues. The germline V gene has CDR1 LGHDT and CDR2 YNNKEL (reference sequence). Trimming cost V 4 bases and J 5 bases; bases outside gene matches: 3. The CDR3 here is CASSRQGGNEQYF. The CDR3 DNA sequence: TGTGCCAGCAGCCGACAGGGGGGAAACGAGCAGTACTTC.

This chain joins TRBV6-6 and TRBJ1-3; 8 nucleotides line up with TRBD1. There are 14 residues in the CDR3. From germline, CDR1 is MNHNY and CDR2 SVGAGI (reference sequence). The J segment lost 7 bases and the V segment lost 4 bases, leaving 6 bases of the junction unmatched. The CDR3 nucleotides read TGTGCCAGCAGTTTACCGGGACAGGCGAACACCATATATTTT. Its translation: CASSLPGQANTIYF.